A selection of T cell receptor beta chains follows, all from one sample in a study of blood T cell repertoires in COVID-19. Profiled with immunoSEQ multiplex PCR; TCRdb holds only in-frame clones, not every one. The sample lists 70,000 to 95,000 clones; around four fifths were seen once. Sample: peripheral blood. The receptor source for this set is a woman in her 70s with active or convalescent COVID-19. CDR3s include the opening cysteine and the closing phenylalanine or tryptophan. A D gene is named only where the DNA matches it firmly. Only some rows state a clone size, as once, few, many or a class for expanded clones.

clone_size: -
v_call: TRBV10-1
d_call: -
j_call: TRBJ1-1
cdr3_nt: TGCGCCAGCAGTGAGTCGACAGGGAACACTGAAGCTTTCTTT
cdr3_aa: CASSESTGNTEAFF

clone_size: -
v_call: TRBV18
d_call: -
j_call: TRBJ2-7
cdr3_nt: TGTGCCAGCTCACCGGGCAGGGGAGGGGACGAGCAGTACTTC
cdr3_aa: CASSPGRGGDEQYF

clone_size: -
v_call: TRBV18
d_call: -
j_call: TRBJ1-1
cdr3_nt: TGTGCCAGCTCACCATGGGCAGGGTCGAACACTGAAGCTTTCTTT
cdr3_aa: CASSPWAGSNTEAFF

clone_size: -
v_call: TRBV7-2
d_call: -
j_call: TRBJ1-6
cdr3_nt: TGTGCCAGCAGCTTGGGAATACAGGGAACCTATAATTCACCCCTCCACTTT
cdr3_aa: CASSLGIQGTYNSPLHF

clone_size: -
v_call: TRBV28
d_call: TRBD1
j_call: TRBJ1-2
cdr3_nt: TGTGCCAGCAGCCTCCGAAGGGGGCAAGGCTACACCTTC
cdr3_aa: CASSLRRGQGYTF

clone_size: -
v_call: TRBV28
d_call: -
j_call: TRBJ1-2
cdr3_nt: TGTGCCAGCAGTGGAAAACCGGGACACTCCTATGGCTACACCTTC
cdr3_aa: CASSGKPGHSYGYTF

clone_size: -
v_call: TRBV5-4
d_call: -
j_call: TRBJ1-1
cdr3_nt: TGTGCCAGCAGCACGAAGACAGAGAACACTGAAGCTTTCTTT
cdr3_aa: CASSTKTENTEAFF

clone_size: -
v_call: TRBV9
d_call: TRBD2
j_call: TRBJ2-5
cdr3_nt: TGTGCCAGCAGCCTTAGCGGGGGGCAGGAGACCCAGTACTTC
cdr3_aa: CASSLSGGQETQYF

clone_size: -
v_call: TRBV12-3/TRBV12-4
d_call: TRBD1
j_call: TRBJ1-2
cdr3_nt: TGTGCCAGCAGCGCGGGGACAGCGTTCGGCTACACCTTC
cdr3_aa: CASSAGTAFGYTF

clone_size: few
v_call: TRBV30
d_call: -
j_call: TRBJ1-2
cdr3_nt: TGTGCCTGGAGTGCCACAGGGCGCGGCTACACCTTC
cdr3_aa: CAWSATGRGYTF

clone_size: -
v_call: TRBV7-2
d_call: -
j_call: TRBJ2-7
cdr3_nt: TGTGCCAGCAGCCTTGGGCCGGGAAGCTCCTACGAGCAGTACTTC
cdr3_aa: CASSLGPGSSYEQYF

clone_size: -
v_call: TRBV21-1
d_call: -
j_call: TRBJ2-5
cdr3_nt: TGTGTTGGGGGCAACGCACGTTGGGAGACCCAGTACTTC
cdr3_aa: CVGGNARWETQYF

clone_size: -
v_call: TRBV9
d_call: TRBD2
j_call: TRBJ2-2
cdr3_nt: TGTGCCAGCAGCGTAGTCGGGACTAGCGGCACCGGGGAGCTGTTTTTT
cdr3_aa: CASSVVGTSGTGELFF

clone_size: -
v_call: TRBV7-2
d_call: TRBD2
j_call: TRBJ2-7
cdr3_nt: TGTGCCAGCAGCCCCCGCGGGGGTCGCTTCTACGAGCAGTACTTC
cdr3_aa: CASSPRGGRFYEQYF

clone_size: -
v_call: TRBV6-5
d_call: -
j_call: TRBJ1-5
cdr3_nt: TGTGCCAGCCGAAGGGGGACAAATCAGCCCCAGCATTTT
cdr3_aa: CASRRGTNQPQHF

clone_size: -
v_call: TRBV24-1
d_call: TRBD1
j_call: TRBJ1-6
cdr3_nt: TGTGCCACCAGTGATTTTGGGACAGGGAAATCGCCGGGGGGAAATTCACCCCTCCACTTT
cdr3_aa: CATSDFGTGKSPGGNSPLHF

clone_size: -
v_call: TRBV3-1/TRBV3-2
d_call: TRBD1
j_call: TRBJ1-6
cdr3_nt: TGTGCCAGCAGCAACCGGGACAGGAATTCACCCCTCCACTTT
cdr3_aa: CASSNRDRNSPLHF

clone_size: -
v_call: TRBV19
d_call: TRBD1
j_call: TRBJ1-1
cdr3_nt: TGTGCCAGTAGTATTCAGGGGGCGACTGAAGCTTTCTTT
cdr3_aa: CASSIQGATEAFF

clone_size: -
v_call: TRBV12-3/TRBV12-4
d_call: TRBD1
j_call: TRBJ1-2
cdr3_nt: TGTGCCAGCAGGCGGGACAGCTCCTATGGCTACACCTTC
cdr3_aa: CASRRDSSYGYTF

clone_size: -
v_call: TRBV6-5
d_call: -
j_call: TRBJ2-7
cdr3_nt: TGTGCCAGCCTTTTTTGGGGGAGGTCCTACGAGCAGTACTTC
cdr3_aa: CASLFWGRSYEQYF